The next 26 T cell receptor beta chains were all read from a single sample in a study of cytomegalovirus exposure and HLA in healthy donors. Researchers ran the PCR with 60 Vbeta and 13 Jbeta primers. The data were produced by immunoSEQ multiplex PCR, yet TCRdb's version contains in-frame clones alone and is incomplete. The sample comprises under 200,000 clones, just over 75% of which are singletons, and about 2.1% rests with the top ten. The sample taken for sequencing was PBMCs. The receptors shown here come from a woman in her 30s in good health and CMV-seropositive.

This clone was found a few times. The chain has TRBV18 and TRBJ1-1; no clear D. V lost 1 base and J lost 10, with 10 bases in between. This CDR3 has 12 residues. Germline V gene lookup returns CDR1 KGHSH and CDR2 LQKENI. The CDR3 DNA sequence: TGTGCCAGCTCACCACTTGATCTGGCAGCTTTCTTT. Its protein product is CASSPLDLAAFF.

V gene TRBV6-5 combines with J gene TRBJ1-5; tentatively, D is TRBD1 (5 bases). Germline V gives CDR1 MNHEY, CDR2 SVGAGI. Trimming took 4 bases from V and 2 from J, leaving 15 bases between them. The CDR3 loop spans 16 amino acids. CDR3 nucleotides: TGTGCCAGCAGTTCCCTGGTGGGGGGGGGCAATCAGCCCCAGCATTTT. It yields the protein CASSSLVGGGNQPQHF.

CDR3 sequence (DNA): TGTGCCAGCAGCTTAGACTGGAGCTCTGGGGCCAACGTCCTGACTTTC. Its translation: CASSLDWSSGANVLTF. The genes are TRBV7-8 and TRBJ2-6; the D is unclear. The germline gives CDR1 SGHVS, CDR2 FQNEAQ. CDR3 length: 16 amino acids. V gave up 1 base and J gave up 0 bases, with 7 bases separating them.

This chain connects TRBV2 to TRBJ2-7; tentative D call: TRBD2 (6 bases). Between the trimmed V and J ends, which lost 4 bases and 4 bases, there was a span of 8 bases. The CDR3 sequence is 12 residues long. CDR1 is SNHLY and CDR2 is FYNNEI in the germline V gene. The CDR3 loop reads CASSGREYEQYF. CDR3 bases: TGTGCCAGCAGTGGCCGGGAGTACGAGCAGTACTTC.

This clone was observed at least ten times. V is TRBV6-1 and J is TRBJ2-7; 8 bases line up with TRBD2. V was clipped by 8 bases and J by 3 bases; unmatched bases: 3. In germline, CDR1 is MNHNS, CDR2 SASEGT. The CDR3 sequence is 12 residues long. CDR3 nucleotides: TGTGCCAGCCGGGGGGGAAACTACGAGCAGTACTTC. It translates to CASRGGNYEQYF.

The genes are TRBV28 and TRBJ2-7; maybe TRBD2 (5 bases). The germline gives CDR1 MDHEN, CDR2 SYDVKM. V dropped 0 bases and J dropped 2 bases, with 14 bases sitting between them. The CDR3 has 16 residues. The chain's CDR3 is CASSLWSGRNPYEQYF. For the CDR3, the DNA is TGTGCCAGCAGTTTATGGTCGGGAAGGAATCCCTACGAGCAGTACTTC.

In this sample, this clone turned up a few times. The J gene is TRBJ1-1, the V gene TRBV5-1; 8 nucleotides agree with TRBD1. The CDR3 contains 14 residues. Germline CDR1 and CDR2: SGHRS and YFSETQ. The trim removed 4 bases at V and 1 base at J, leaving 3 bases unmatched. The CDR3 region has the DNA TGCGCCAGCAGCGTCGGACAGGGGAACACTGAAGCTTTCTTT. Translation: CASSVGQGNTEAFF.

V and J are TRBV19 and TRBJ1-5, with a tentative D call TRBD1 (5 bases). V lost 5 bases and J 0 bases, leaving 14 bases between the germline ends. The germline V gene has CDR1 LNHDA and CDR2 SQIVND (reference sequence). The CDR3 is made up of 16 amino acids. In nucleotides, the CDR3 is TGTGCCAGTAGTCGGGGGTACCCAACTAGCAATCAGCCCCAGCATTTT. Translation: CASSRGYPTSNQPQHF.

The chain is built from TRBV7-2 and TRBJ1-2, with TRBD1 identical over 7 bases. The germline gives CDR1 SGHTA, CDR2 FQGNSA. The CDR3 has 12 amino acids. The ends lost 10 bases at V and 8 bases at J; junction bases unmatched: 10. Written as DNA, the CDR3 is TGTGCCACGACCGACAGGGCGAAGGGCTACACCTTC. This gives the protein CATTDRAKGYTF. The whole variable domain, filled in from reference TRBV7-2 and TRBJ1-2, reads GAGVSQSPSNKVTEKGKDVELRCDPISGHTALYWYRQSLGQGLEFLIYFQGNSAPDKSGLPSDRFSAERTGGSVSTLTIQRTQQEDSAVYLCATTDRAKGYTFGSGTRLTVV.

This clone has a handful of counts. The chain carries TRBV30 and TRBJ1-2; TRBD1 agrees at 9 bases. CDR1 and CDR2 from the germline V gene are GTSNPN and SVGIG (reference sequence). CDR3 length: 13 amino acids. Trimming cost V 2 bases and J 4 bases; bases outside gene matches: 2. CDR3 sequence reads: CAWSNRGPYGYTF. The DNA for the CDR3 is TGTGCCTGGAGTAACAGGGGGCCCTATGGCTACACCTTC.

Only one count was recorded for this clone. V usage is TRBV4-3 and J usage is TRBJ1-2, with D perhaps TRBD1 (6 bases). Trimming shortened V by 5 bases and J by 5 bases, and 12 bases separated the two germline ends. Looked up from germline, CDR1 is LGHNA and CDR2 is YSLEER. This CDR3 region has 13 residues. The CDR3 loop reads CASSSGDLYGYTF. CDR3 in DNA: TGCGCCAGCAGCTCAGGGGACCTGTATGGCTACACCTTC.

The rearrangement links TRBV6-6 to TRBJ2-5; D possibly corresponds to TRBD2 (5 bases). The germline gives CDR1 MNHNY, CDR2 SVGAGI (reference sequence). The CDR3 contains 16 residues. V was cut by 2 bases and J by 0 bases, with 13 bases left in between. Written as DNA, the CDR3 is TGTGCCAGCAGTTACGATGGACTCGGGTACCAAGAGACCCAGTACTTC. Translating gives CASSYDGLGYQETQYF.

This chain uses TRBV4-3 with TRBJ1-2; TRBD1 matches 10 bases. CDR1 is LGHNA and CDR2 is YSLEER in the germline V gene. The CDR3 loop spans 15 amino acids. Unmatched junction bases numbered 5, after V lost 3 bases and J lost 4 bases. The CDR3 DNA follows: TGCGCCAGCAGCCACGGGACAGGGGATGCCTATGGCTACACCTTC. Protein: CASSHGTGDAYGYTF.

The chain joins TRBV5-6 to TRBJ2-1; 9 bases agree with TRBD2. The CDR3 is 17 amino acids. J lost 0 bases, V lost 4 bases, and 8 bases had no gene match. Germline lookup yields CDR1 SGHDT and CDR2 YYEEEE. The CDR3 sequence is CASSQTSGESSYNEQFF. Written as DNA, the CDR3 is TGTGCCAGCAGCCAGACTAGCGGTGAAAGCTCCTACAATGAGCAGTTCTTC.

The gene calls are TRBV9 and TRBJ2-1; 7 bases agree with TRBD2. The CDR3 covers 17 residues. Germline V lookup: CDR1 SGDLS, CDR2 YYNGEE. The junction had 10 bases not matched to a gene; V was cut back by 0 bases and J by 4 bases. The CDR3 coding sequence is TGTGCCAGCAGCGTAGAAAGTGGGCGGGGGTCTTACAATGAGCAGTTCTTC. Its protein product is CASSVESGRGSYNEQFF.

J is TRBJ1-1 and V is TRBV29-1, with 8 bases lining up with TRBD1. Germline V gene data show CDR1 as SQVTM and CDR2 as ANQGSEA. The CDR3 length is 16 residues. V trimming: 4 bases; J trimming: 0 bases; junction bases outside the gene matches: 10. CDR3 nucleotides: TGCAGCGTTGTCCGCCCCGGACAGGGAATGAACACTGAAGCTTTCTTT. Protein sequence: CSVVRPGQGMNTEAFF.

The chain is built from TRBV4-3 and TRBJ2-1; D is undetermined. There are 13 residues in the CDR3. Trimming took 1 base from V and 3 from J, leaving 4 bases between them. Germline V lookup: CDR1 LGHNA, CDR2 YSLEER. The CDR3 protein is CASSQALYNEQFF. The CDR3 bases are TGCGCCAGCAGCCAAGCTCTCTACAATGAGCAGTTCTTC.

This chain links TRBV7-2 with TRBJ2-3, with no clear D. The CDR3 spans 16 residues. With 0 bases removed from V and 2 bases from J, the gap between germline ends came to 12 bases. Germline V lookup: CDR1 SGHTA, CDR2 FQGNSA. The CDR3 loop is CASSLAETTFTDTQYF. CDR3 DNA sequence: TGTGCCAGCAGCTTAGCGGAAACTACATTCACAGATACGCAGTATTTT.

V and J are TRBV4-1 and TRBJ2-4; TRBD1 agrees at 7 bases. The ends lost 1 base at V and 0 bases at J; junction bases unmatched: 9. There are 18 residues in the CDR3. The germline CDR1 and CDR2 sequences are MGHRA and YSYEKL. This CDR3 reads CASSQGRAGGIAKNIQYF. CDR3 nucleotide sequence: TGCGCCAGCAGCCAAGGTCGGGCAGGGGGTATAGCCAAAAACATTCAGTACTTC.

As concerns this clone: Other DNA sequences in this sample translate to the same CDR3. The gene calls are TRBV7-8 and TRBJ2-5; D gene ambiguous. The CDR3 contains 10 residues. V was cut by 5 bases and J by 5 bases, with 3 bases left in between. Germline V CDR1 and CDR2: SGHVS, FQNEAQ. The CDR3 is CASSRETQYF. For the CDR3, the DNA is TGTGCCAGCAGCCGTGAGACCCAGTACTTC.

V is TRBV7-9 and J is TRBJ1-6, with D unresolved. V lost 5 bases and J lost 5, with 7 bases in between. There are 13 residues in the CDR3. Germline lookup yields CDR1 SEHNR and CDR2 FQNEAQ (reference sequence). The CDR3 region is CASSAADNSPLHF. CDR3 sequence (DNA): TGTGCCAGCAGCGCGGCGGATAATTCACCCCTCCACTTT.

The CDR3 loop reads CATSRDTGGAVGNTIYF. The CDR3 coding sequence is TGTGCCACCAGCAGAGATACAGGGGGCGCGGTGGGAAACACCATATATTTT. The V call is TRBV15, the J call TRBJ1-3; 9 bases fit TRBD1. After removal of 0 bases from V and 4 bases from J, the junction contained 7 bases not matched to a gene. The CDR3 contains 17 residues. Germline V gene data show CDR1 as LNHNV and CDR2 as YYDKDF (reference sequence). The full variable domain, with the rest looked up from reference TRBV15 and TRBJ1-3, is DAMVIQNPRYQVTQFGKPVTLSCSQTLNHNVMYWYQQKSSQAPKLLFHYYDKDFNNEADTPDNFQSRRPNTSFCFLDIRSPGLGDTAMYLCATSRDTGGAVGNTIYFGEGSWLTVV.

The CDR3 spells CASSLAGLVDEQFF. As DNA, the CDR3 is TGCGCCAGCAGCTTGGCAGGCCTCGTGGATGAGCAGTTCTTC. V and J are TRBV5-1 and TRBJ2-1; D call uncertain. Germline V gives CDR1 SGHRS, CDR2 YFSETQ. The CDR3 spans 14 residues. Between the trimmed V and J ends, which lost 0 bases and 8 bases, there was a span of 12 bases.

This chain links TRBV5-4 with TRBJ1-6; D might be TRBD1 (6 bases). The length of the CDR3 is 15 residues. Germline V gives CDR1 SGHNT, CDR2 YYREEE (reference sequence). V was pared by 1 base and J by 9 bases, with 14 bases between. The CDR3: CASSLLRGSGSPLHF. The CDR3 coding sequence is TGTGCCAGCAGCTTGTTGAGGGGGTCGGGTTCACCCCTCCACTTT.

The chain uses TRBV4-1 and TRBJ2-1, with D possibly being TRBD1 (5 bases). Per the germline V gene, CDR1 is MGHRA and CDR2 is YSYEKL. The CDR3 sequence is 15 residues long. V gave up 1 base and J gave up 2 bases, with 9 bases separating them. CDR3 DNA: TGCGCCAGCAGCCAAGCAGGGTTCCCCTACAATGAGCAGTTCTTC. It encodes CASSQAGFPYNEQFF.

The table lists this clone with a few counts. The identical CDR3 is also encoded by other nucleotide sequences in the sample. This chain connects TRBV27 to TRBJ1-5; maybe TRBD1 (5 bases). Per germline, CDR1 MNHEY and CDR2 SMNVEV (reference sequence). The V gene lost 5 bases and the J gene lost 4 bases, with 18 bases spanning the gap. This CDR3 has 16 residues. CDR3: CASSPGTGRGNQPQHF. The CDR3 coding sequence is TGTGCCAGCAGTCCGGGGACCGGGAGAGGGAATCAGCCCCAGCATTTT.